The 4 T cell receptor beta chains reported below all come from one sample, sequenced in a study of blood T cell repertoires in COVID-19. Profiled with immunoSEQ multiplex PCR; TCRdb holds only in-frame clones, not every one. Among over 35,000 clones listed, roughly 92% were seen once. The source material was peripheral blood. These receptors were obtained from a man between 45 and 60 years old with active COVID-19.

CDR3 amino acids: CSVEGYSSYNEQFF. The CDR3 DNA sequence: TGCAGCGTTGAGGGCTATAGCTCCTACAATGAGCAGTTCTTC. This chain links TRBV29-1 with TRBJ2-1; no firm D call. V dropped 3 bases and J dropped 0 bases, with 9 bases sitting between them. The CDR3 runs 14 residues. From germline, CDR1 is SQVTM and CDR2 ANQGSEA.

This clone is a singleton in its sample. The chain combines TRBV23-1 with TRBJ2-6, with a tentative D call TRBD1 (5 bases). TRBV23-1 is an ORF for which the function is uncertain. This CDR3 region has 18 residues. V was shortened by 4 bases and J by 0 bases, with 16 bases between the two germline ends. The CDR3 here is CASSRFVTGVSGANVLTF. The CDR3 DNA sequence: TGCGCCAGCAGTCGGTTTGTCACAGGAGTCTCTGGGGCCAACGTCCTGACTTTC.

J is TRBJ1-3 and V is TRBV28, with D possibly TRBD1 on 6 matching bases. The CDR3 is made up of 15 amino acids. The germline V gene encodes CDR1 MDHEN and CDR2 SYDVKM. V was cut by 5 bases and J by 4 bases, with 15 bases left in between. The CDR3 DNA reads as TGTGCCAGCAGTAAAACCACAGGGTCGGGAAACACCATATATTTT. Translating it yields CASSKTTGSGNTIYF. Full variable domain (missing parts from reference TRBV28 and TRBJ1-3): DVKVTQSSRYLVKRTGEKVFLECVQDMDHENMFWYRQDPGLGLRLIYFSYDVKMKEKGDIPEGYSVSREKKERFSLILESASTNQTSMYLCASSKTTGSGNTIYFGEGSWLTVV.

The chain carries TRBV5-1 and TRBJ2-1; perhaps TRBD2 as D (6 bases). From germline, CDR1 is SGHRS and CDR2 YFSETQ. The CDR3 runs 15 residues. V was shortened by 5 bases and J by 0 bases, with 12 bases between the two germline ends. The CDR3 coding sequence is TGCGCCAGCAGAAGGGACTCCCCCTCCTACAATGAGCAGTTCTTC. It codes for CASRRDSPSYNEQFF.